This T cell receptor (beta chain) came from a study of blood T cell repertoires in COVID-19 (dated by TCRdb to the early 2020s). Study-level background: The collaborator samples originated in the United States, Italy and Spain and spanned the acute and convalescent phases of COVID-19. HLA class I and class II types, where available, came from metadata supplied by the sample provider rather than from assay-based typing. The prospective study material was composed of cDNA or gDNA derived from T cells, B-cell-depleted T cells, or PBMCs. The samples were drawn from the first 160 participants of the ongoing ImmuneRACE study and from more than 1,000 subjects provided by 6 global collaborators. Nearly every sample came with metadata listing a de-identified subject ID, COVID-19 status, age in years and sex. Subjects who had been exposed to COVID-19, were actively infected with it, or had recovered from it provided the deeply sampled blood TCRbeta repertoires that made up the dataset. The repertoires were released in a freely available public database intended as a resource for research on the immune response to SARS-CoV-2. General study outcomes and caveats: The amount of clinical and demographic metadata varied by source and participant and was provided uncurated.

The collaborating institutions used their own protocols to collect whole blood in K2EDTA tubes. For TCRbeta analysis, collaborators shipped samples in one of three forms: frozen whole blood, isolated PBMCs, or DNA extracted from either of those sample types. CDR3 length: 17 amino acids, cysteine to phenylalanine. The retained sequence is limited to the CDR3, 51 bases, with the frame set at the first base. CDR1 and CDR2 are read off the germline V gene as LGHNA and YSLEER. For this chain, trimming is 0 bases at the V end and 1 base at the J end, and the number of junction bases without a gene match is 4. Turning to this clone: Its antigen remains undetermined. Within one base of it there is no much larger clone, and no base qualities were kept.

The immunoSEQ Assay, a bias-controlled multiplex PCR, was used to amplify TCRbeta CDR3 regions from genomic DNA. In the authors' own workflow: The number of nucleated cells in each sample was estimated by amplification of reference gene primers within the assay. Sequence reads were collapsed and filtered to measure the absolute abundance of every unique TCRbeta CDR3 rearrangement. For each sample, productive Simpson clonality was calculated by taking the square root of Simpson's diversity index across productive rearrangements. TCRdb carries this immuneACCESS record with in-frame sequences only. Its versions omit some clonotypes, under half of them owing to an unresolved V gene in the studies checked, with the rest unexplained. The DNA was the basis for D and trimming; V, J and clone size are from that table. The sample table contains approximately 100,000 clones; only one count was recorded for 85% of them. The top ten hold over 35% of the sample.

The source is an elderly man with acute or convalescent COVID-19. Sample: peripheral blood. The V and J genes are TRBV4-3 and TRBJ2-3, and 10 junctional nucleotides match TRBD2. This receptor carries the CDR3 CASSQDSGTSGTDTQYF. The DNA sequence is TGCGCCAGCAGCCAAGATAGTGGGACTAGCGGCACAGATACGCAGTATTTT.